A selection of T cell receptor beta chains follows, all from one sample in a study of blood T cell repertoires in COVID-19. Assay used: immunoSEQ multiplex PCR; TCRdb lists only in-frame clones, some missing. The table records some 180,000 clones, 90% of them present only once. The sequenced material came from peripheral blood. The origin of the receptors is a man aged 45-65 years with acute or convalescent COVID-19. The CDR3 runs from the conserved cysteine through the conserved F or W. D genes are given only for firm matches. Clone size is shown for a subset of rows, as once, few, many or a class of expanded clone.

CSVVANRGRNYGYTF	TGCAGCGTTGTCGCTAACAGGGGAAGAAACTATGGCTACACCTTC	TRBD1	TRBV29-1	NA	TRBJ1-2
CASSTGEGADTQYF	TGCGCCAGCAGTACGGGAGAGGGTGCGGATACGCAGTATTTT	NA	TRBV5-1	NA	TRBJ2-3
CASSVDAGLKYEQYF	TGTGCCAGCAGCGTAGATGCGGGTCTAAAGTACGAGCAGTACTTC	NA	TRBV9	NA	TRBJ2-7
CASSVGQNTEAFF	TGCGCCAGCAGCGTCGGACAGAACACTGAAGCTTTCTTT	NA	TRBV5-1	NA	TRBJ1-1
CASSPLGSSGNTIYF	TGTGCCAGCAGTCCCCTGGGCAGCTCTGGAAACACCATATATTTT	NA	TRBV3-1/TRBV3-2	NA	TRBJ1-3
CASSQDRGGGQETQYF	TGTGCCAGCAGCCAAGATCGTGGGGGAGGGCAAGAGACCCAGTACTTC	TRBD2	TRBV3-1/TRBV3-2	NA	TRBJ2-5
CASSKREGGELFF	TGTGCCAGCAGCAAAAGGGAGGGCGGGGAGCTGTTTTTT	TRBD2	TRBV11-1	once	TRBJ2-2
CASSIGLAGRSSTDTQYF	TGTGCCAGTAGTATAGGGCTAGCGGGGAGATCTAGCACAGATACGCAGTATTTT	TRBD2	TRBV19	NA	TRBJ2-3
CASSVGRTGATNEKLFF	TGTGCCAGCAGCGTAGGCCGCACGGGGGCAACTAATGAAAAACTGTTTTTT	NA	TRBV9	NA	TRBJ1-4
CASSSQGIGNSPLHF	TGCGCCAGCAGCTCACAGGGGATTGGAAATTCACCCCTCCACTTT	TRBD1	TRBV5-1	NA	TRBJ1-6
CASSQEGLAGGYEQYF	TGTGCCAGCAGCCAAGAGGGACTAGCGGGAGGTTACGAGCAGTACTTC	TRBD2	TRBV4-2	NA	TRBJ2-7
CASSYSGVANEKLFF	TGTGCCAGCAGTTACTCAGGGGTGGCTAATGAAAAACTGTTTTTT	NA	TRBV6-6	NA	TRBJ1-4
CASSDRSGFDEQFF	TGTGCCAGCAGTGATCGATCCGGGTTCGATGAGCAGTTCTTC	NA	TRBV2	NA	TRBJ2-1
CASSLALGTLDQPQHF	TGTGCTAGCAGCTTAGCGCTAGGCACGCTGGATCAGCCCCAGCATTTT	NA	TRBV7-7	NA	TRBJ1-5
CASRHLAGGYHEQYF	TGTGCCAGCAGGCATCTAGCGGGAGGGTACCACGAGCAGTACTTC	TRBD2	TRBV6-6	once	TRBJ2-7
CASSQTGLGYTF	TGTGCCAGCAGCCAAACAGGGCTCGGCTACACCTTC	NA	TRBV4-2	NA	TRBJ1-2
CASSEWGRETQYF	TGTGCCAGTAGTGAGTGGGGGCGTGAGACCCAGTACTTC	NA	TRBV19	NA	TRBJ2-5
CASSYSMAGLAADTQYF	TGTGCCAGCAGTTACAGTATGGCTGGACTAGCAGCAGATACGCAGTATTTT	TRBD2	TRBV6-2/TRBV6-3	once	TRBJ2-3
CASSEYGQVATNEKLFF	TGTGCCAGCAGCGAATACGGACAGGTTGCAACTAATGAAAAACTGTTTTTT	TRBD1	TRBV7-8	NA	TRBJ1-4
CASGTGPHEQFF	TGTGCCAGCGGGACAGGGCCCCATGAGCAGTTCTTC	TRBD1	TRBV28	NA	TRBJ2-1
CASSQDRSGGAEETQYF	TGTGCCAGCAGCCAAGATCGTAGCGGGGGGGCCGAAGAGACCCAGTACTTC	TRBD2	TRBV3-1/TRBV3-2	NA	TRBJ2-5
CASSERRASGSYNEQFF	TGTGCCAGCAGTGAGCGGCGGGCTAGCGGCTCCTACAATGAGCAGTTCTTC	TRBD2	TRBV6-1	once	TRBJ2-1
CASGAGVRMETQYF	TGTGCCAGCGGCGCAGGGGTGCGCATGGAGACCCAGTACTTC	NA	TRBV6-5	once	TRBJ2-5
CASSLLGMGQAASPLHF	TGTGCCAGCAGTTTATTAGGGATGGGACAGGCAGCTTCACCCCTCCACTTT	TRBD1	TRBV28	NA	TRBJ1-6
CASSKTSRISTDTQYF	TGTGCCAGCAGCAAAACGTCGAGGATTAGCACAGATACGCAGTATTTT	NA	TRBV21-1	NA	TRBJ2-3
CASSSLGSTEAFF	TGTGCCAGCAGCTCGTTAGGGAGCACTGAAGCTTTCTTT	NA	TRBV11-2	NA	TRBJ1-1
CASKKLPTGGNSPLHF	TGTGCCAGTAAGAAACTGCCGACAGGGGGTAATTCACCCCTCCACTTT	TRBD1	TRBV19	NA	TRBJ1-6